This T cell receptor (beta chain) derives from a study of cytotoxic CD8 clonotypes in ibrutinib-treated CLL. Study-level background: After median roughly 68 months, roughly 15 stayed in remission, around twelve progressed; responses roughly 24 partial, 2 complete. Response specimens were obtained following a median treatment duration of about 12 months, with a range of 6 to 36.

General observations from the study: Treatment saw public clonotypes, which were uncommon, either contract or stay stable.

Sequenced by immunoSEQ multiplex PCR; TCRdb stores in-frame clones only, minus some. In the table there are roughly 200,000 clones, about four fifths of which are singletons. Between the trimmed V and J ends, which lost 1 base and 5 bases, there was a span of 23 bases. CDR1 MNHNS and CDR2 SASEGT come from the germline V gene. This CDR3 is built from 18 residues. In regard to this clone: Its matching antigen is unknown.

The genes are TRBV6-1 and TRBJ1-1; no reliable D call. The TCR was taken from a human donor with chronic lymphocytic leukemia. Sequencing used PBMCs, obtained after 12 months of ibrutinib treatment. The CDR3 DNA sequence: TGTGCCAGCAGTGAAGAGGTAGCATACCTACGTCTGAGGACTGAAGCTTTCTTT. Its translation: CASSEEVAYLRLRTEAFF.